Here is one TCR beta chain with its context. This clone's antigen is unknown. Nothing much larger sits one base from this clone, and base qualities are not available. Genomic DNA was extracted from sorted cells with the Quick-DNA Microprep Kit. TCRbeta DNA was amplified with the immunoSEQ hsTCRbeta kit following the manufacturer's protocol. An Illumina MiSeq instrument was used to sequence the TCRbeta libraries. Turning to the authors' computational methods: After out-of-frame sequences were removed, 2,204,828 distinct TCRbeta sequences remained, averaging around 67,000 per individual. Each individual was scored by the count of 150 to 200 previously reported CMV-associated TCRbeta sequences and the total productive distinct TCRbeta count. A beta-binomial model was reimplemented in Python, and scikit-learn random forests with default parameters were trained on US cohort data. Classifier performance on the Belgian cohort was reported as the median AUC with percentile confidence intervals calculated over 10,000 bootstrap iterations. The immuneACCESS repertoire file appears here via TCRdb, limited to in-frame rearrangements. These files lack a portion of the clones; in checked studies, under half of the deficit traces to unresolved V genes, and the cause of the others is not known. The DNA was the basis for D and trimming; V, J and clone size are from that table. The sample data list approximately 50,000 clones, and about 68% of these were observed just once. Of the sample, about 3% falls within the top ten clones.

This record comes from a study of memory CD4+ T cells and cytomegalovirus serostatus (dated by TCRdb to between 2018 and 2020). Study-wide context: The cohort comprised 33 healthy Belgian adults, 9 CMV seropositive and some 24 CMV seronegative. The study sequenced CD4+ memory TCRbeta repertoires of a Belgian cohort with known cytomegalovirus serostatus to replicate a published TCR-based CMV serostatus classifier. Findings and caveats that apply to the study as a whole: Only CD4+CD45RO+ memory cells were sequenced, unlike the original study, which covered naive and memory CD4+ and CD8+ populations. For CMV serostatus prediction, a median bootstrapped AUC of approximately 0.95 was reached with the original framework, and a median bootstrapped AUC of approximately 0.9 was reached with a US-trained random forest. Of around 150 previously reported CMV-associated TCRbeta sequences, approximately 70 appeared in the CD4+ memory repertoires, each in one to five individuals. On the Belgian cohort, the classifier built on the original framework reached a median bootstrapped AUC of around 0.95, with a 95% CI of 0.76-1.00. The results were interpreted as suggesting that the CMV-associated TCR signature is mostly present in the CD4+ memory repertoire.

A FACSAria II was used to sort memory CD4+ T cells, defined as single viable CD3+CD4+CD8-CD45RO+ cells. CMV serostatus was assessed using a Roche Elecsys assay, by which serum IgG against CMV pp150, pp28, p38 and p52 was detected. Following thawing, total CD4+ T cells were enriched through positive selection using CD4 magnetic microbeads. The samples came from a separate study whose specific focus was interrogating the CD4+ T cell memory repertoire. Peripheral blood mononuclear cells were isolated and cryopreserved following standard operating procedures; serum was stored at -80 °C. The staining used CD3-PerCP (BW264/56), CD4-APC (RPA-T4), CD45RO-PE (UCHT1) and CD8-Pacific Orange (3B5) antibodies, and Sytox blue was used to exclude non-viable cells. The CDR3 contains 14 residues, cysteine and phenylalanine counted. Only the CDR3 region is kept as DNA, spanning 42 bases read in frame from base 1. CDR1 and CDR2 are drawn from the germline V gene: MNHEY, SVGAGI. The junction shows trimming of 5 bases on V and 8 bases on J, plus 16 bases between the germline ends.

The source material was memory CD4+ T cells from blood. The chain uses TRBV6-5 and TRBJ1-5; D gene: possibly TRBD1, on 5 matching bases. This clonotype was obtained from an adult in good health and CMV-seropositive. The nucleotide sequence is TGTGCCAGCAGTAATGGTAGGGGCTGGGAGCCCCAGCATTTT. Its amino acids are CASSNGRGWEPQHF.